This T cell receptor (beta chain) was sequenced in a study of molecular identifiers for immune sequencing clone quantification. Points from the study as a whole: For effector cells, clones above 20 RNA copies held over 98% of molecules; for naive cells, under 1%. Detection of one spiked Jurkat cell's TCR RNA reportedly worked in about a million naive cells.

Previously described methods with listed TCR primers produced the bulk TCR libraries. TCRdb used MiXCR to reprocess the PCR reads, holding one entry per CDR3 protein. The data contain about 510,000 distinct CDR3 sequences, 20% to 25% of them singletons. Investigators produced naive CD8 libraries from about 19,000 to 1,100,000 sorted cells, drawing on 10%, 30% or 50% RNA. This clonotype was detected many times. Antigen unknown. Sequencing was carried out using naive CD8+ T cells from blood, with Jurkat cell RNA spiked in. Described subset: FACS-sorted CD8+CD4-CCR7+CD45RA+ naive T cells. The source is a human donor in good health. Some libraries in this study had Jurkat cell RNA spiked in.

CDR3 in DNA: TGCGCCAGCAGCCCAGGGACAGGGGACTATCAGCCCCAGCATTTT. Translating gives CASSPGTGDYQPQHF. This chain uses TRBV4-1 with TRBJ1-5, with 10 bases lining up with TRBD1. Germline lookup yields CDR1 MGHRA and CDR2 YSYEKL. V shed 4 bases, J shed 5 bases, and the junction held 5 bases outside the gene matches. The CDR3 spans 15 residues.